The present entry profiles one TCR beta chain with its context. The ends lost 7 bases at V and 8 bases at J; junction bases unmatched: 6. This CDR3 contains 14 residues. Via MiXCR, TCRdb re-called the 5' RACE reads, giving one row per CDR3 protein. The sample lists more than 100,000 distinct CDR3 sequences, more than 15% occurring once. These data originate in a study of T-cell memory formation after mild COVID-19. V gene TRBV12-3 or TRBV12-4 combines with J gene TRBJ1-6; TRBD1 matches 9 bases. The source is a man aged 18-30 years who had mild COVID-19 (a few samples of this study predate the infection). Cell type and time point are not known. The sequencing input was PBMCs or a T cell subset sorted from them (not recorded which). This CDR3 reads CASTPGTGHSPLHF. Written as DNA, the CDR3 is TGTGCCAGCACTCCCGGGACAGGGCATTCACCCCTCCACTTT.